One sample yielded the 5 T cell receptor beta chains listed below, sequenced in a study of cytomegalovirus exposure and HLA in healthy donors. TCRdb's copy holds only in-frame clones and misses some; the assay was immunoSEQ multiplex PCR. The sample yields 250,000 to 300,000 clones, around 86% seen once. Sample: PBMCs. Every receptor here comes from a woman under 30 in good health and CMV-seronegative.

The rearrangement links TRBV29-1 to TRBJ2-7; the D is unclear. In germline, CDR1 is SQVTM, CDR2 ANQGSEA. The CDR3 contains 14 residues. Trimming removed 4 bases from V and 7 bases from J, with 20 bases in between. The CDR3 reads CSVARLPLSSEQYF. CDR3 DNA: TGCAGCGTTGCCCGGCTCCCTCTCTCTAGTGAGCAGTACTTC.

The rearrangement uses TRBV5-1 and TRBJ1-5; TRBD1 agrees at 8 bases. CDR1 is SGHRS, CDR2 YFSETQ, per germline. The ends lost 0 bases at V and 6 bases at J; junction bases unmatched: 5. The CDR3 runs to 15 residues. Written as DNA, the CDR3 is TGCGCCAGCAGCTTGGTGGGACAGGCGGGTCAGCCCCAGCATTTT. As protein: CASSLVGQAGQPQHF.

The chain employs TRBV29-1 and TRBJ1-4, with D tentatively TRBD1 (6 bases). V shed 3 bases and J shed 10 bases, with 15 bases lying between them. This CDR3 is built from 13 residues. The germline gives CDR1 SQVTM, CDR2 ANQGSEA. Written as DNA, the CDR3 is TGCAGCGTTGATGACAGGCCGTCGGGAAAACTGTTTTTT. It codes for CSVDDRPSGKLFF.

The chain links TRBV7-2 to TRBJ2-2, with TRBD2 matching over 9 bases. CDR3 length equals 14 residues. Germline-derived CDR1 and CDR2 are SGHTA and FQGNSA. Unmatched junction bases numbered 3, after V lost 4 bases and J lost 6 bases. CDR3 in amino acids: CASSSGLAPGELFF. DNA of the CDR3: TGTGCCAGCAGCTCTGGACTAGCGCCCGGGGAGCTGTTTTTT.

This clone has just one count. The rearrangement links TRBV13 to TRBJ2-2; 8 bases map to TRBD2. This CDR3 comprises 17 residues. The trim removed 3 bases at V and 0 bases at J, leaving 6 bases unmatched. The germline V gene encodes CDR1 PRHDT and CDR2 FYEKMQ (reference sequence). As DNA, the CDR3 is TGTGCCAGCAGCTTGGTCCTAGCGGGCGCGAACACCGGGGAGCTGTTTTTT. Translated: CASSLVLAGANTGELFF.